This T cell receptor (beta chain) was profiled in a study of T cells in Graves' hyperthyroidism and ophthalmopathy. There are 13 residues in the CDR3. Per the germline V gene, CDR1 is SGHTA and CDR2 is FQGNSA. Notes on the study in general: Blood also contained most expanded thyroid clonotypes above 0.001.

Subjects with ophthalmopathy showed a Clinical Activity Score no lower than 3, a NOSPECS grade no lower than 4, and a duration shorter than 3 months. This clonotype was detected only a few times. Its target is not known. The junction does not match germline at one end; this may be a read error. Amplified TCR beta CDR3 regions derived from RNA transcripts. The HTBI primer set served for first-round RT-PCR of the TCR CDR3. One entry per CDR3 protein results from TCRdb running MiXCR on the multiplex PCR reads. The sample lists about 600,000 distinct CDR3 sequences, more than 13% occurring once. The TCR was taken from a woman under 30 with Graves' ophthalmopathy. This rearrangement joins TRBV7-2 to TRBJ2-7; D gene uncertain. The specimen was blood. The CDR3 DNA follows: TGTGCCAGCAGCTTCCACGGTTCCTACGAGCAGTGCTTC. Amino acids: CASSFHGSYEQCF. The variable domain in full, completed from reference TRBV7-2 and TRBJ2-7, reads GAGVSQSPSNKVTEKGKDVELRCDPISGHTALYWYRQSLGQGLEFLIYFQGNSAPDKSGLPSDRFSAERTGGSVSTLTIQRTQQEDSAVYLCASSFHGSYEQCFGPGTRLTVT.